This T cell receptor beta chain was captured by sequencing in a study of cytomegalovirus exposure and HLA in healthy donors. General observations from the study: TCR sequences were mostly rare, though some public TCRs occurred in many donors. Under in vitro conditions, three CMV-associated chains were confirmed as specific for CMV antigens. Later, an analysis found that TCR clusters from the first cohort tended to co-occur in the 120 validation repertoires.

To note about this clone: Antigen specificity is unknown.

Germline V gene lookup returns CDR1 PRHDT and CDR2 FYEKMQ (reference sequence). This CDR3 has 17 amino acids. Trimming at V came to 0 bases and at J to 0 bases, leaving 3 bases not matched to a gene. Measured with immunoSEQ multiplex PCR; TCRdb has only the in-frame clones, and not every one. The sample has about 360,000 clones, 86% seen once. The sequence derives from a woman aged 18-29 years in good health and CMV-seronegative. This chain connects TRBV13 to TRBJ1-4; TRBD1 matches 8 bases. The material sequenced was PBMCs. The CDR3 sequence: CASSLGGQGATNEKLFF. The CDR3 nucleotides read TGTGCCAGCAGCTTAGGCGGACAGGGAGCAACTAATGAAAAACTGTTTTTT.